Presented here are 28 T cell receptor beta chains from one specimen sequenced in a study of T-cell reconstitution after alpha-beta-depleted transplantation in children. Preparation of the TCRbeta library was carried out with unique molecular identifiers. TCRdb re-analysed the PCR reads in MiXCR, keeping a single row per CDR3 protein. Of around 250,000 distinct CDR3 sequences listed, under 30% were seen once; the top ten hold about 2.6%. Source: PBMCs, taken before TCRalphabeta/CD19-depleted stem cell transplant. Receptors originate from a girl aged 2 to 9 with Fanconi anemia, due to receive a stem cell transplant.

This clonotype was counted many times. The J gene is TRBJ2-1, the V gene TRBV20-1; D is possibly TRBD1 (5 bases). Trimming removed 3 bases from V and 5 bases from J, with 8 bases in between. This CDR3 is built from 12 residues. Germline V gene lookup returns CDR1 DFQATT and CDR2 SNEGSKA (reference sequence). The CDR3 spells CSASTGHNEQFF. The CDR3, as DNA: TGCAGTGCTAGTACAGGCCACAATGAGCAGTTCTTC.

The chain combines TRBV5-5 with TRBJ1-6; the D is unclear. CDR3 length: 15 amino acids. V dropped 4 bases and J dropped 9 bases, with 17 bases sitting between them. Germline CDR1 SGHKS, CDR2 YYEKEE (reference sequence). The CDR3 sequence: CASSPGVGMGSPLHF. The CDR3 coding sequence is TGTGCCAGCAGCCCGGGTGTCGGGATGGGTTCACCCCTCCACTTT.

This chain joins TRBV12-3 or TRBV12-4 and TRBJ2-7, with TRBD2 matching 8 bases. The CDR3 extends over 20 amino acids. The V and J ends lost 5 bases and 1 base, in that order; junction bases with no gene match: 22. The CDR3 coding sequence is TGTGCCAGCAGTATAAAGGGGGGTTTGGGTGCGGGGGGCTTGTCCTACGAGCAGTACTTC. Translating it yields CASSIKGGLGAGGLSYEQYF.

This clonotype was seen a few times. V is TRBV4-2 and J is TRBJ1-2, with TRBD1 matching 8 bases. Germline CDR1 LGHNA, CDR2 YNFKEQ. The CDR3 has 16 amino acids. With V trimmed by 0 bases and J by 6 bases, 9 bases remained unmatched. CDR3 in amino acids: CASSQDQDRAGNGYTF. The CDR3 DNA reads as TGTGCCAGCAGCCAAGATCAGGACAGGGCGGGAAATGGCTACACCTTC.

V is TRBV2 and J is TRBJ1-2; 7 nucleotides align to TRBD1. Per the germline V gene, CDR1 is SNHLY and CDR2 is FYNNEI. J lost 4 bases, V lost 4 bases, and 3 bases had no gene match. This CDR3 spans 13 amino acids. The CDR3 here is CASSGDRAYGYTF. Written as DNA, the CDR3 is TGTGCCAGCAGTGGAGACAGGGCCTATGGCTACACCTTC.

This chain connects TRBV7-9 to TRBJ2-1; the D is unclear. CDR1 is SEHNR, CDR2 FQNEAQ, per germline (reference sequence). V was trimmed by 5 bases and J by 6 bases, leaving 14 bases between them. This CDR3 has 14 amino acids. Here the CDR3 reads CASSPPPRRNEQFF. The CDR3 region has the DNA TGTGCCAGCAGCCCTCCTCCTAGGCGCAATGAGCAGTTCTTC.

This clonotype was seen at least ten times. The DNA of the CDR3 is TGCAGCGTCAAGGGACGCGCGAACACCGGGGAGCTGTTTTTT. Encoded protein: CSVKGRANTGELFF. This chain joins TRBV29-1 and TRBJ2-2; D is possibly TRBD1 or TRBD2 (5 bases each). Germline CDR1 is SQVTM and CDR2 is ANQGSEA. The CDR3 spans 14 residues. V shed 6 bases and J shed 0 bases, with 11 bases lying between them.

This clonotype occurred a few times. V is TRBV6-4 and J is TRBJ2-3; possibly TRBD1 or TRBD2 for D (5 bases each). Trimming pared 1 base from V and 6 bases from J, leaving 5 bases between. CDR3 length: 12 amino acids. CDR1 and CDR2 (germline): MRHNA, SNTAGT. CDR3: CASSDWGDTQYF. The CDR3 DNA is TGTGCCAGCAGTGACTGGGGGGATACGCAGTATTTT.

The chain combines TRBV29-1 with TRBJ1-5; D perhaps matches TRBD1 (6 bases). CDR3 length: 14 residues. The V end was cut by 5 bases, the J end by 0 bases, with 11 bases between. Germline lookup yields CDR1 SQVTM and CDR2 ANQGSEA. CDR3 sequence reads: CSVRDIDSNQPQHF. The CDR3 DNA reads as TGCAGCGTTCGGGACATTGATAGCAATCAGCCCCAGCATTTT.

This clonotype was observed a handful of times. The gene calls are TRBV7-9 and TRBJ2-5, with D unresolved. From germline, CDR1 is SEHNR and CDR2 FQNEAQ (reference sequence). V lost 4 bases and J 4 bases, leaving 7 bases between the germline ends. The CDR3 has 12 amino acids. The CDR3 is CASSWVGETQYF. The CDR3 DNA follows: TGTGCCAGCAGCTGGGTTGGAGAGACCCAGTACTTC.

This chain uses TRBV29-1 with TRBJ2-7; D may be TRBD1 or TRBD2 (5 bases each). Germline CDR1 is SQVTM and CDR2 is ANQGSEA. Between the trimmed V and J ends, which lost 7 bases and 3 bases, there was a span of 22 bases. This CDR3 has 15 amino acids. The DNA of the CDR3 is TGCAGCGCTGCCTCGAGCATCAGGGCGGGCTACGAGCAGTACTTC. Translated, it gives CSAASSIRAGYEQYF.

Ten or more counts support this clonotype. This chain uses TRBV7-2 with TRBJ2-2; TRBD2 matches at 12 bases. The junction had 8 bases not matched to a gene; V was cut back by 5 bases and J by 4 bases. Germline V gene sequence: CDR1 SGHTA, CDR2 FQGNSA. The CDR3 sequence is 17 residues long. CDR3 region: CASSAPKLAGGTGELFF. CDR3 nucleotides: TGTGCCAGCAGCGCACCTAAACTAGCGGGAGGCACCGGGGAGCTGTTTTTT. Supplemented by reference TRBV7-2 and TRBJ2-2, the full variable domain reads GAGVSQSPSNKVTEKGKDVELRCDPISGHTALYWYRQSLGQGLEFLIYFQGNSAPDKSGLPSDRFSAERTGGSVSTLTIQRTQQEDSAVYLCASSAPKLAGGTGELFFGEGSRLTVL.

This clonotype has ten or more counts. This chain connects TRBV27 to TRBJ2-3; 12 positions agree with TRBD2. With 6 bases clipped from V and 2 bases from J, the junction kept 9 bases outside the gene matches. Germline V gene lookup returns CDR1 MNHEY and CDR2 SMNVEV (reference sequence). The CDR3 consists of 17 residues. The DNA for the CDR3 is TGTGCCAGCAGCAGCCGTGGACTAGCGGGGATCACAGATACGCAGTATTTT. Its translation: CASSSRGLAGITDTQYF.

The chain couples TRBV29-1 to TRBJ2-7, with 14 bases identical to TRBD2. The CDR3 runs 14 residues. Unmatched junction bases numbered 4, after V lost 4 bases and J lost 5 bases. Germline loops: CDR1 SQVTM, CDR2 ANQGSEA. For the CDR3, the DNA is TGCAGCGTTGGGGGGGGACTAGCGGGAGACGAGCAGTACTTC. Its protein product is CSVGGGLAGDEQYF.

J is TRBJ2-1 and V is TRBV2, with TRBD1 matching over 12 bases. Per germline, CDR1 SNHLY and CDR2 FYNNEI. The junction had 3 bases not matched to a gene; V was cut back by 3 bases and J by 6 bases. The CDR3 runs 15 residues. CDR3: CASSEGQGAVNEQFF. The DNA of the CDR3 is TGTGCCAGCAGTGAGGGACAGGGGGCGGTCAATGAGCAGTTCTTC. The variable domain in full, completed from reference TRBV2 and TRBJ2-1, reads EPEVTQTPSHQVTQMGQEVILRCVPISNHLYFYWYRQILGQKVEFLVSFYNNEISEKSEIFDDQFSVERPDGSNFTLKIRSTKLEDSAMYFCASSEGQGAVNEQFFGPGTRLTVL.

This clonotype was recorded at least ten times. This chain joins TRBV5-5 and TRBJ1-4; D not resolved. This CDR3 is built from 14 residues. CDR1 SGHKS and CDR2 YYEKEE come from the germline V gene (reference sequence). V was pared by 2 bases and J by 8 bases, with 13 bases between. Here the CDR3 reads CASSFQIRTEKLFF. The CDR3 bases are TGTGCCAGCAGCTTTCAGATACGGACCGAAAAACTGTTTTTT.

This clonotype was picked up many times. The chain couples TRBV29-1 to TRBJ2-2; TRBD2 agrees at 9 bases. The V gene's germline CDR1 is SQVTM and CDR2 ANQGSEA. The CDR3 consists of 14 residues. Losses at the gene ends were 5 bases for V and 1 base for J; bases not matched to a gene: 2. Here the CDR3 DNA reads TGCAGCGTTCGACTAGCGGTGAACACCGGGGAGCTGTTTTTT. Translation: CSVRLAVNTGELFF.

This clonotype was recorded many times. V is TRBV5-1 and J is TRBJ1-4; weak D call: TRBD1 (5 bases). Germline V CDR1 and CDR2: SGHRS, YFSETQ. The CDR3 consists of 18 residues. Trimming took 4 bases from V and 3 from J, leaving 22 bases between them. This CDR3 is CASSEQGFFGTANEKLFF. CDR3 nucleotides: TGCGCCAGCAGCGAGCAAGGTTTTTTCGGGACGGCTAATGAAAAACTGTTTTTT.

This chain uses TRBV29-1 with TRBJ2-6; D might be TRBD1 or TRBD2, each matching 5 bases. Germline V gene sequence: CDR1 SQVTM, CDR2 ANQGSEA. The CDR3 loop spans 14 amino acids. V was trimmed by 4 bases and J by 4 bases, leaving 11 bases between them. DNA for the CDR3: TGCAGCGTTGGGGTTTGGGGGGGGGCCAACGTCCTGACTTTC. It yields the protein CSVGVWGGANVLTF.

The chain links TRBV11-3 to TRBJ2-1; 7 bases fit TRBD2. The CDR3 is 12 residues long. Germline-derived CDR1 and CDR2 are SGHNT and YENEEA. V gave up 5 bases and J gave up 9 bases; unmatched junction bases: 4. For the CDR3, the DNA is TGTGCCAGCAGCCTCAGCGGGGTTGAGCAGTTCTTC. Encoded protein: CASSLSGVEQFF.

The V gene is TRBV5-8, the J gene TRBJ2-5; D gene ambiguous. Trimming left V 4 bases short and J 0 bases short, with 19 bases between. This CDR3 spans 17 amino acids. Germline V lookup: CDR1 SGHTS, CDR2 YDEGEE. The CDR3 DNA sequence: TGTGCCAGCAGCCCCGGTGCGCACGGGCCGTACCAAGAGACCCAGTACTTC. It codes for CASSPGAHGPYQETQYF.

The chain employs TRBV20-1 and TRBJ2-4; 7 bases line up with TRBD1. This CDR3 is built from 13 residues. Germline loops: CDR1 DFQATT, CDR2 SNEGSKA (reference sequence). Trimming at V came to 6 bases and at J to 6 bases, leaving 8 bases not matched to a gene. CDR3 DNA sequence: TGCAGTGCGAGACGGACAGGCTTAAACATTCAGTACTTC. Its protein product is CSARRTGLNIQYF.

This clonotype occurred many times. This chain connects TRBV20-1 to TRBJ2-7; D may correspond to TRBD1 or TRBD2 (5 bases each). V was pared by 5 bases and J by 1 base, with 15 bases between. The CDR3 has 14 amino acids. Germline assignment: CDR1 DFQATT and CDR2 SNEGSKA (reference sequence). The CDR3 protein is CSARTPGPSYEQYF. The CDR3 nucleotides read TGCAGTGCTCGGACACCGGGACCGTCCTACGAGCAGTACTTC.

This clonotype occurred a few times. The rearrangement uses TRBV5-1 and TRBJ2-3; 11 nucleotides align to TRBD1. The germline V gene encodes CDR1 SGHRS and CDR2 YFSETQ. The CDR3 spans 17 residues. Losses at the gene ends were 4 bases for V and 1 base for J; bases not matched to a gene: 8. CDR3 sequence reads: CASSGGQGAIGTDTQYF. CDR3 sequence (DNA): TGCGCCAGCAGCGGAGGACAGGGGGCCATTGGCACAGATACGCAGTATTTT.

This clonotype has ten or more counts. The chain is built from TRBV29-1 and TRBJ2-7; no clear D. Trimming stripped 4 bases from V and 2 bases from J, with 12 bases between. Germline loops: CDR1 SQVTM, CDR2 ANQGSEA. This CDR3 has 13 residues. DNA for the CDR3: TGCAGCGTTGGAGACTCTGTCGCCTACGAGCAGTACTTC. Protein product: CSVGDSVAYEQYF.

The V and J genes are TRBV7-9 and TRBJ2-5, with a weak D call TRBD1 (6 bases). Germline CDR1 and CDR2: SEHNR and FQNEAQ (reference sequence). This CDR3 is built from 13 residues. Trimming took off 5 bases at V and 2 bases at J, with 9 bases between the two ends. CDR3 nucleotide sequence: TGTGCCAGCAGCCCAGGACAGCAAGAGACCCAGTACTTC. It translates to CASSPGQQETQYF.

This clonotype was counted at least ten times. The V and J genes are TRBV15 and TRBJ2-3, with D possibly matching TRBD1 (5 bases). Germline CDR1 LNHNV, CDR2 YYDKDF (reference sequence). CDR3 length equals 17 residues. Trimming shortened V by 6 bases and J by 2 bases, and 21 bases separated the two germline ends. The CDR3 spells CATRPRQPPEITDTQYF. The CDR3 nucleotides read TGTGCCACCAGACCACGACAGCCACCCGAAATCACAGATACGCAGTATTTT.

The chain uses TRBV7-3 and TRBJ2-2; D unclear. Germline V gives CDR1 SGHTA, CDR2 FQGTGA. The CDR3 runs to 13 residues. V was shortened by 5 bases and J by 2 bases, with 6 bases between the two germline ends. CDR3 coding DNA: TGTGCCAGCAGCCGGGTTAACACCGGGGAGCTGTTTTTT. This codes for CASSRVNTGELFF.